Below, 2 T cell receptor beta chains from the same sample are listed, as sequenced in a study of blood T cell repertoires in COVID-19. The repertoire was sequenced with immunoSEQ multiplex PCR; TCRdb's copy has only in-frame clones and lacks some. The sample includes fewer than 180,000 clones, about 86% of them seen just once. Sample: peripheral blood. The origin of the receptors is a man in his sixties or seventies with acute or convalescent COVID-19.

The rearrangement uses TRBV2 and TRBJ1-5; D not certain. The CDR3 length is 15 residues. The ends were cut back, 2 bases at V and 0 bases at J, with 8 bases in the middle. Germline CDR1 reads SNHLY; CDR2 reads FYNNEI. In nucleotides, the CDR3 is TGTGCCAGCAGTGAACAGCGATATAGCAATCAGCCCCAGCATTTT. Its translation: CASSEQRYSNQPQHF. Variable domain in full (rest from reference TRBV2 and TRBJ1-5): EPEVTQTPSHQVTQMGQEVILRCVPISNHLYFYWYRQILGQKVEFLVSFYNNEISEKSEIFDDQFSVERPDGSNFTLKIRSTKLEDSAMYFCASSEQRYSNQPQHFGDGTRLSIL.

This clone was picked up one time. The chain has TRBV27 and TRBJ2-1; 14 nucleotides agree with TRBD2. The CDR3 has 18 amino acids. CDR1 and CDR2 (germline): MNHEY, SMNVEV (reference sequence). Trimming took 3 bases from V and 3 from J; bases not matched to a gene: 7. Written as DNA, the CDR3 is TGTGCCAGCAGTTTCGGGACTAGCGGGAGATTGCTCTACAATGAGCAGTTCTTC. Its protein is CASSFGTSGRLLYNEQFF.